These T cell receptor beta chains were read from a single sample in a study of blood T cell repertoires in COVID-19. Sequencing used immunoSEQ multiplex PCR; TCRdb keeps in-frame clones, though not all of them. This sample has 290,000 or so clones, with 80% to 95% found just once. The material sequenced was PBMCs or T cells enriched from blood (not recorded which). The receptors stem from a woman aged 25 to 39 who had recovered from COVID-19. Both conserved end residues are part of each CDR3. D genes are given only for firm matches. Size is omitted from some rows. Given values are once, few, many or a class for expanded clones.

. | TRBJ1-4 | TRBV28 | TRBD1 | CASGQGPTNEKLFF | TGTGCCAGTGGACAGGGTCCAACTAATGAAAAACTGTTTTTT
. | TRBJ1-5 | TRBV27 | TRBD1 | CASSGQGGINQPQHF | TGTGCCAGCAGCGGACAGGGGGGGATCAATCAGCCCCAGCATTTT
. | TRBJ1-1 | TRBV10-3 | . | CAISGQERTEAFF | TGTGCCATCAGTGGACAGGAGCGGACTGAAGCTTTCTTT
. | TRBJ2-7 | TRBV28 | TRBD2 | CASSGRGRGTSGSFDEQYF | TGTGCCAGCAGTGGGAGGGGGCGAGGGACTAGCGGGAGTTTCGACGAGCAGTACTTC
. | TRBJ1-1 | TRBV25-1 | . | CASSVLPGEAFF | TGTGCCAGCAGTGTCCTACCAGGTGAAGCTTTCTTT
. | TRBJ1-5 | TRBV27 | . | CASSPSDFWSNQPQHF | TGTGCCAGCAGTCCCTCGGACTTTTGGAGCAATCAGCCCCAGCATTTT
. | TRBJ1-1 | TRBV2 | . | CASSDVQGLEETEAFF | TGTGCCAGCAGTGATGTACAGGGATTAGAAGAAACTGAAGCTTTCTTT
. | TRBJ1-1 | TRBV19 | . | CASSIQSSGAYLNTEAFF | TGTGCCAGTAGTATACAGAGTTCAGGGGCCTACTTGAACACTGAAGCTTTCTTT
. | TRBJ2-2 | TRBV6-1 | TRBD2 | CASSVRTSGNTGELFF | TGTGCCAGCAGTGTACGGACTAGCGGGAACACCGGGGAGCTGTTTTTT
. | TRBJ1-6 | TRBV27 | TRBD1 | CASSASGQYNSPLHF | TGTGCCAGCAGTGCATCGGGACAGTATAATTCACCCCTCCACTTT
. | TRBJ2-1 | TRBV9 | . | CASSVVTGASGSYNEQFF | TGTGCCAGCAGCGTAGTCACGGGGGCTAGCGGTTCCTACAATGAGCAGTTCTTC
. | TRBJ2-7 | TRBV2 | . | CASRSPGQGLRISGRAGYEQYF | TGTGCCAGCAGAAGCCCGGGACAGGGCCTCCGAATTTCCGGGAGGGCAGGGTACGAGCAGTACTTC
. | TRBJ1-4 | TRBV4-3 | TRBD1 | CASSQENRGNEKLFF | TGCGCCAGCAGCCAAGAAAACAGGGGGAATGAAAAACTGTTTTTT
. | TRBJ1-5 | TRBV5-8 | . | CASSAERGGPQHF | TGTGCCAGCAGCGCGGAAAGGGGAGGGCCCCAGCATTTT
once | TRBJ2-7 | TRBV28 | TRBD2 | CASSSLTRLAGVPYEQYF | TGTGCCAGCAGTTCCCTTACGAGACTAGCGGGAGTCCCCTACGAGCAGTACTTC
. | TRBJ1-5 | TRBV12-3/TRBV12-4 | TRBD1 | CASSIRGTGRQHF | TGTGCCAGCAGTATTAGGGGGACAGGCCGCCAGCATTTT
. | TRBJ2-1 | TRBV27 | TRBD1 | CASTRQGRSVNEQFF | TGTGCCAGCACACGACAGGGGCGGTCGGTCAATGAGCAGTTCTTC
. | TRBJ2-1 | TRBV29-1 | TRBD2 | CSVSDRTGTSGFNEQFF | TGCAGCGTTTCGGACAGGACCGGGACTAGCGGCTTCAATGAGCAGTTCTTC
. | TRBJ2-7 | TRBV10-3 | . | CAISESMGSRSYEQYF | TGTGCCATCAGTGAGTCGATGGGCAGTAGATCCTACGAGCAGTACTTC
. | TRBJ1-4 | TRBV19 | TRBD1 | CASSIMDRVGEKLFF | TGTGCCAGTAGTATAATGGACAGGGTCGGAGAAAAACTGTTTTTT
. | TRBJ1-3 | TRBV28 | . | CASSLSGPGNTIYF | TGTGCCAGCAGTTTATCAGGGCCAGGAAACACCATATATTTT
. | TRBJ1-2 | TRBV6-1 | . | CASSVFSVSTVLYGYTF | TGTGCCAGCAGTGTATTCAGCGTATCGACAGTACTCTATGGCTACACCTTC
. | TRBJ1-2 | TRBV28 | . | CASSSPTPNRARGYTF | TGTGCCAGCAGTTCACCCACACCAAACAGGGCGAGGGGCTACACCTTC
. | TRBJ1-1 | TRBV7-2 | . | CASSFYSTEAFF | TGTGCCAGCAGCTTTTATTCCACTGAAGCTTTCTTT
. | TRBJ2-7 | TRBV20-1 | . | CSASIGVSQYF | TGCAGTGCTAGTATCGGGGTGTCACAGTACTTC
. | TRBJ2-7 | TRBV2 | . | CASSDPDSYEQYF | TGTGCCAGCAGCGATCCGGACAGCTACGAGCAGTACTTC
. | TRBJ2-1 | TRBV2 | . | CASEGVEQFF | TGTGCCAGCGAGGGCGTTGAGCAGTTCTTC
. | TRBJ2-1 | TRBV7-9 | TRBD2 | CASRRAGVGFEQFF | TGTGCCAGCAGGCGGGCGGGAGTCGGTTTTGAGCAGTTCTTC
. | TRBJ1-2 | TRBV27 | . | CASSPIGGRIGGYTF | TGTGCCAGCAGTCCTATCGGGGGGCGAATTGGTGGCTACACCTTC
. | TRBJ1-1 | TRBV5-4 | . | CASSKPGDTEAFF | TGTGCCAGCAGCAAACCAGGGGACACTGAAGCTTTCTTT
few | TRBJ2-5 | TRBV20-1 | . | CSADSRGTQYF | TGCAGTGCTGACAGCCGCGGGACCCAGTACTTC
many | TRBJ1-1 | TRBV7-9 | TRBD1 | CASTPDWWTGKKDTEAFF | TGTGCCAGCACTCCCGATTGGTGGACAGGGAAGAAGGACACTGAAGCTTTCTTT
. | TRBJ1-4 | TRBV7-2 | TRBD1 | CASSSHASDRGLGRGKLFF | TGTGCCAGCAGCTCTCACGCTAGTGACAGGGGGCTGGGGAGGGGAAAACTGTTTTTT
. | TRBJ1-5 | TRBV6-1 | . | CASSDREGQPQHF | TGTGCCAGCAGTGACAGGGAAGGACAGCCCCAGCATTTT
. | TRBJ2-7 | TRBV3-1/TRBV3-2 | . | CASSGSGSYEQYF | TGTGCCAGCAGTGGAAGTGGGAGTTACGAGCAGTACTTC
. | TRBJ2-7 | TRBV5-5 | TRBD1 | CASSLRTGLPGEQYF | TGTGCCAGCAGCTTGAGGACAGGGTTACCGGGCGAGCAGTACTTC
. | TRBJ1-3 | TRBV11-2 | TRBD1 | CASSSGQGLDTIYF | TGTGCCAGCAGCTCGGGACAGGGTCTGGACACCATATATTTT
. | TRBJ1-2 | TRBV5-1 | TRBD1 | CASSLVFRTGRYGYTF | TGCGCCAGCAGCTTGGTTTTTCGGACAGGCCGCTATGGCTACACCTTC
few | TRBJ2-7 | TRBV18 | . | CASSPTYGREESYEQYF | TGTGCCAGCTCACCCACGTACGGCCGGGAAGAGTCCTACGAGCAGTACTTC
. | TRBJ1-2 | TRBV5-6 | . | CASSPTQVTGYTF | TGTGCCAGCAGCCCGACACAGGTTACTGGCTACACCTTC